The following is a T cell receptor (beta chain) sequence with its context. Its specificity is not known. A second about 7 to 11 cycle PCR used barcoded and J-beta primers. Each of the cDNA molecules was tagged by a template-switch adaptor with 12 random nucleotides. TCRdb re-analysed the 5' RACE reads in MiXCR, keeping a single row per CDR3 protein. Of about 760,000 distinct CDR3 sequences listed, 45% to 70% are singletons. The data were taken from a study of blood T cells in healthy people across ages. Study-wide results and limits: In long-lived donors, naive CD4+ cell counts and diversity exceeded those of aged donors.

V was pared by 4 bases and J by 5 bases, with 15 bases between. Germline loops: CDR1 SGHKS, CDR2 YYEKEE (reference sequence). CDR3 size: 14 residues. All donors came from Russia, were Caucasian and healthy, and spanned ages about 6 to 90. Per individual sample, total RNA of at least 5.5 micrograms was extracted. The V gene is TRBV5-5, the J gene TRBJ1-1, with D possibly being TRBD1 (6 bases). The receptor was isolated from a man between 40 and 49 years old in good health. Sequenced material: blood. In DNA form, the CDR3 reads TGTGCCAGCAGCCCCCTGGCAGGGGAGACTGAAGCTTTCTTT. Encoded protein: CASSPLAGETEAFF.